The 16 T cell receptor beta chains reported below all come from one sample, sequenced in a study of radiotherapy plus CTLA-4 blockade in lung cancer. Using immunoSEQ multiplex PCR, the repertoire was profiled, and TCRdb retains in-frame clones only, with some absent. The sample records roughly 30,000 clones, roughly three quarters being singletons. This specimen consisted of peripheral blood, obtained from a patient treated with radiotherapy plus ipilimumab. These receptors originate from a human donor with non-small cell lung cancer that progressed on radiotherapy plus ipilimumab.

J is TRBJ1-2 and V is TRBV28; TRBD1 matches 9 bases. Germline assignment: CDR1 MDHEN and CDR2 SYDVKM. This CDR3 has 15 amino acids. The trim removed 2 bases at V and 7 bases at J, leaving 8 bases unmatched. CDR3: CASSLPRTGDPGYTF. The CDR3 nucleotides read TGTGCCAGCAGTTTACCACGGACAGGGGACCCTGGCTACACCTTC.

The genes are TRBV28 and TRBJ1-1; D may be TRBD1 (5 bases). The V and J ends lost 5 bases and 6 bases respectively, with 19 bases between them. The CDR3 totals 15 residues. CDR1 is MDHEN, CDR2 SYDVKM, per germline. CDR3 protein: CASSTPGAKNAEAFF. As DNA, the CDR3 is TGTGCCAGCAGTACCCCCGGGGCCAAAAACGCTGAAGCTTTCTTT.

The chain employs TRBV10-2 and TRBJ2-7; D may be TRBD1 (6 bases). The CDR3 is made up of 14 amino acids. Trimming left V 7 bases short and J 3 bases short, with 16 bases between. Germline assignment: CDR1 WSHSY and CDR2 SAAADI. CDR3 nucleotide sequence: TGCGCCAGCACCCAAGGTTGGACAGACTACGAGCAGTACTTC. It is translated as CASTQGWTDYEQYF.

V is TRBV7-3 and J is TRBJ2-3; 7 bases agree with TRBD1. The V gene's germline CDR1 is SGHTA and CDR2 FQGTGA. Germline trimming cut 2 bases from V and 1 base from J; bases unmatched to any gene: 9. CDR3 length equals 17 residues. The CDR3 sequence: CASSLEGQIIRTDTQYF. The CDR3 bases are TGTGCCAGCAGCTTAGAGGGACAGATTATTCGCACAGATACGCAGTATTTT.

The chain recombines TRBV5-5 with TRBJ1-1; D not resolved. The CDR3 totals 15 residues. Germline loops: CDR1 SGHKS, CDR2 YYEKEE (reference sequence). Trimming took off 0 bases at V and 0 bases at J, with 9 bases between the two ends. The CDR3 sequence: CASSLDWAMNTEAFF. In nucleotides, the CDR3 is TGTGCCAGCAGCTTGGATTGGGCGATGAACACTGAAGCTTTCTTT.

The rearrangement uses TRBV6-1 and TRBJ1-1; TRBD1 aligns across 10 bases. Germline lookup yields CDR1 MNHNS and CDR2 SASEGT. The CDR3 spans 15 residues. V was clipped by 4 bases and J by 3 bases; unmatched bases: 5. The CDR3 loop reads CASSAGQGRYTEAFF. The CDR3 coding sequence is TGTGCCAGCAGTGCGGGACAGGGGCGTTACACTGAAGCTTTCTTT.

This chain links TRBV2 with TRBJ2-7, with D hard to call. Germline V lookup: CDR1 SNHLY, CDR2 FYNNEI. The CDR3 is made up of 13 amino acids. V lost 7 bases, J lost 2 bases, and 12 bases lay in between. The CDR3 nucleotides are TGTGCCAGCACGATCAGGCAGACCTACGAGCAGTACTTC. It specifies CASTIRQTYEQYF.

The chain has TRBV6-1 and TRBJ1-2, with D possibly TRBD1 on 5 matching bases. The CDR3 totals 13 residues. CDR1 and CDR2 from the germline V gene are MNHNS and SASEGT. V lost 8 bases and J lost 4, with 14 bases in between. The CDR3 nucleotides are TGTGCCAGCCTGCCGGGGGACCCCTATGGCTACACCTTC. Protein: CASLPGDPYGYTF.

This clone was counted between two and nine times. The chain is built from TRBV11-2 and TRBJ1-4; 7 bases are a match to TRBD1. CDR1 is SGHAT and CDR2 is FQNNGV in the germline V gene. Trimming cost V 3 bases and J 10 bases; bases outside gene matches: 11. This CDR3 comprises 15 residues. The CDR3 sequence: CASSFTGTEDGKLFF. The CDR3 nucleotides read TGTGCCAGCAGCTTTACCGGGACAGAGGATGGAAAACTGTTTTTT.

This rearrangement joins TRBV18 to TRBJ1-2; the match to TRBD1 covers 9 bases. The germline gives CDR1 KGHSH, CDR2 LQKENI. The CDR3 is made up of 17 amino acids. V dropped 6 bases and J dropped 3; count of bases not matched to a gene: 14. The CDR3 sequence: CASSLLPGQGRDYGYTF. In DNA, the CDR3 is TGTGCCAGCTCTCTCTTACCGGGACAGGGTAGGGACTATGGCTACACCTTC.

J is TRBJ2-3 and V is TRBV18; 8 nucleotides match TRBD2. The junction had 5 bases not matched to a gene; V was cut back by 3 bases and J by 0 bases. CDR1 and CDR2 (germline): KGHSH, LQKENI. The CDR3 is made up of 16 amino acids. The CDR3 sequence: CASSPGLAGSTDTQYF. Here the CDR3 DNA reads TGTGCCAGCTCACCGGGCCTAGCGGGTAGCACAGATACGCAGTATTTT.

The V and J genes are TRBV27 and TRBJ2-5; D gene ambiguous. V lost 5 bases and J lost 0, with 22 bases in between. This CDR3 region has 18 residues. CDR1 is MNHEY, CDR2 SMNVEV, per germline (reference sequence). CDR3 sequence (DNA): TGTGCCAGCAGTCCCAGACGGGTTGCGGCCTTCAACCAAGAGACCCAGTACTTC. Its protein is CASSPRRVAAFNQETQYF.

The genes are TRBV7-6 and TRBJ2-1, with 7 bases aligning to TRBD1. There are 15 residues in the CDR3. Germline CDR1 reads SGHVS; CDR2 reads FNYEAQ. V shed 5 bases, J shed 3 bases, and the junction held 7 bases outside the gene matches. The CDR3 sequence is CASSLPGQFYNEQFF. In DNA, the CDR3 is TGTGCCAGCAGCCTACCGGGACAGTTCTACAATGAGCAGTTCTTC.

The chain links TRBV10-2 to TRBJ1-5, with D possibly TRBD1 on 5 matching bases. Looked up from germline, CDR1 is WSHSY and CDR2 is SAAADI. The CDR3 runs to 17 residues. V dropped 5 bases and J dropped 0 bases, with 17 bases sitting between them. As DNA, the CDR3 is TGCGCCAGCAGTCTGAATTTGGGGGACCATAGCAATCAGCCCCAGCATTTT. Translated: CASSLNLGDHSNQPQHF.

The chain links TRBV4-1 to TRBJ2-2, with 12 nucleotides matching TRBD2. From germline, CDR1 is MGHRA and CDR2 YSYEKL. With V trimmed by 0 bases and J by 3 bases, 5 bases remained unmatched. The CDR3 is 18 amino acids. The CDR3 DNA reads TGCGCCAGCAGCCAAGATAGGACTAGCGGGATGTACACCGGGGAGCTGTTTTTT. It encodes CASSQDRTSGMYTGELFF.

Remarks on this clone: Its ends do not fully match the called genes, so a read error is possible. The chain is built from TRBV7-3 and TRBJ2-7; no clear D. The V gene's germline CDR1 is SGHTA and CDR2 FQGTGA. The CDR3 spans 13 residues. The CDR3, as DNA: TGCGCCAGCAGCCCCACTTCAGAGTTAGAGCAGTACTTC. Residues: CASSPTSELEQYF.